Shown below are 13 T cell receptor beta chains from a single sample sequenced in a study of cytomegalovirus exposure and HLA in healthy donors. PCR involved 60 Vbeta and 13 Jbeta primers. The assay was immunoSEQ multiplex PCR, and TCRdb's table has in-frame clones only and misses some. This table holds fewer than 250,000 clones, approximately 88% found once. Sequencing was done on a sample of PBMCs. The origin of the receptors is a boy under 10 years old in good health and CMV-seronegative.

V gene TRBV30 combines with J gene TRBJ2-1, with 7 positions matching TRBD2. The trim removed 5 bases at V and 7 bases at J, leaving 17 bases unmatched. This CDR3 region has 16 residues. Germline V gene sequence: CDR1 GTSNPN, CDR2 SVGIG (reference sequence). CDR3: CAWLGGALAVSNEQFF. In DNA form, the CDR3 reads TGTGCCTGGTTAGGCGGGGCGCTAGCGGTTTCAAATGAGCAGTTCTTC. Supplemented by reference TRBV30 and TRBJ2-1, the full variable domain reads SQTIHQWPATLVQPVGSPLSLECTVEGTSNPNLYWYRQAAGRGLQLLFYSVGIGQISSEVPQNLSASRPQDRQFILSSKKLLLSDSGFYLCAWLGGALAVSNEQFFGPGTRLTVL.

The V and J genes are TRBV10-3 and TRBJ1-5; D gene uncertain. The CDR3 is made up of 15 amino acids. V was pared by 2 bases and J by 2 bases, with 10 bases between. Germline CDR1 is ENHRY and CDR2 is SYGVKD. The CDR3, as DNA: TGTGCCATCAGTGAGGTAGGGAGACGCAATCAGCCCCAGCATTTT. Translating it yields CAISEVGRRNQPQHF.

V usage is TRBV6-5 and J usage is TRBJ2-1, with 13 positions matching TRBD2. V dropped 4 bases and J dropped 5; count of bases not matched to a gene: 5. The CDR3 covers 16 residues. Looked up from germline, CDR1 is MNHEY and CDR2 is SVGAGI. CDR3 protein: CASSSRLAGGHNEQFF. CDR3 bases: TGTGCCAGCAGTTCGAGACTAGCGGGAGGTCACAATGAGCAGTTCTTC.

J is TRBJ2-7 and V is TRBV9, with TRBD1 matching 12 bases. With V trimmed by 2 bases and J by 4 bases, 4 bases remained unmatched. In germline, CDR1 is SGDLS, CDR2 YYNGEE. The CDR3 has 15 amino acids. Here the CDR3 reads CASSVGTGGGYEQYF. CDR3 DNA sequence: TGTGCCAGCAGCGTGGGGACAGGGGGCGGGTACGAGCAGTACTTC.

V is TRBV5-1 and J is TRBJ2-3, with 12 bases identical to TRBD2. The V segment lost 0 bases and the J segment 2 bases; nucleotides outside the gene matches: 7. Germline V lookup: CDR1 SGHRS, CDR2 YFSETQ. The CDR3 covers 18 residues. The CDR3 sequence: CASSLERLAGGSTDTQYF. For the CDR3, the DNA is TGCGCCAGCAGCTTGGAGCGTCTAGCGGGAGGGTCCACAGATACGCAGTATTTT.

This sequence joins TRBV6-6 and TRBJ1-2, with a weak D call TRBD1 (5 bases). Germline loops: CDR1 MNHNY, CDR2 SVGAGI (reference sequence). V lost 2 bases and J lost 5, with 9 bases in between. The CDR3 is made up of 13 amino acids. This CDR3 is CASSYRDFYGYTF. As DNA, the CDR3 is TGTGCCAGCAGTTACCGGGACTTTTATGGCTACACCTTC.

This chain uses TRBV12-5 with TRBJ2-3; 7 bases are shared with TRBD2. The CDR3 loop spans 16 amino acids. Trimming took 5 bases from V and 2 from J; bases not matched to a gene: 10. In germline, CDR1 is LGHNT, CDR2 FRNRAP. The DNA of the CDR3 is TGTGCTAGTGGTGCGAGCCCGGGACTACCCACAGATACGCAGTATTTT. Protein: CASGASPGLPTDTQYF.

V gene TRBV4-1 combines with J gene TRBJ2-7; 9 bases are shared with TRBD1. J was trimmed by 2 bases and V by 4 bases; bases with no gene match: 9. The CDR3 covers 16 residues. CDR1 is MGHRA and CDR2 is YSYEKL in the germline V gene. The CDR3 DNA sequence: TGCGCCAGCAGCCTCGCCGGGACAGGGTCAACCTACGAGCAGTACTTC. Residues: CASSLAGTGSTYEQYF.

V is TRBV5-1 and J is TRBJ2-3; a possible D gene is TRBD2 (5 bases). Trimming cost V 3 bases and J 6 bases, with 17 bases left between them. Per the germline V gene, CDR1 is SGHRS and CDR2 is YFSETQ. The CDR3 length is 15 residues. The CDR3 region has the DNA TGCGCCAGCAGCTGGGCGGGCGTTTCGCGGGATACGCAGTATTTT. Translated, it gives CASSWAGVSRDTQYF.

The V call is TRBV30, the J call TRBJ1-6; tentative D call: TRBD1 (5 bases). Trimming pared 4 bases from V and 0 bases from J, leaving 19 bases between. This CDR3 has 18 residues. The germline gives CDR1 GTSNPN, CDR2 SVGIG (reference sequence). Written as DNA, the CDR3 is TGTGCCTGGAAAAACTCAGGGTTCCAAAGCTCCTATAATTCACCCCTCCACTTT. It specifies CAWKNSGFQSSYNSPLHF.

The gene calls are TRBV6-5 and TRBJ1-1, with D hard to call. Trimming cost V 5 bases and J 1 base, with 8 bases left between them. The germline gives CDR1 MNHEY, CDR2 SVGAGI. The CDR3 is 13 residues long. DNA for the CDR3: TGTGCCAGCAGTGAGCACGGGAACACTGAAGCTTTCTTT. This translates into CASSEHGNTEAFF.

Only a few counts were recorded for this clone. V is TRBV6-5 and J is TRBJ1-1, with TRBD1 identical over 8 bases. This CDR3 contains 15 residues. After removal of 0 bases from V and 1 base from J, the junction contained 1 base not matched to a gene. The germline V gene encodes CDR1 MNHEY and CDR2 SVGAGI. For the CDR3, the DNA is TGTGCCAGCAGTTACTCCGGGACAGGGAACACTGAAGCTTTCTTT. Its protein product is CASSYSGTGNTEAFF.

This sequence joins TRBV5-4 and TRBJ2-1; 9 bases are shared with TRBD2. The CDR3 consists of 13 residues. Germline V gene data show CDR1 as SGHNT and CDR2 as YYREEE (reference sequence). The V and J ends lost 4 bases and 9 bases, in that order; junction bases with no gene match: 5. Here the CDR3 reads CASSRREGAEQFF. CDR3 nucleotides: TGTGCCAGCAGCAGGCGGGAGGGGGCTGAGCAGTTCTTC.